The rows below give T cell receptor beta chains drawn from one sample of a study of blood T cell repertoires in COVID-19. Clones were read by immunoSEQ multiplex PCR, and TCRdb kept only the in-frame ones, dropping some. The sample has some 370,000 clones, around 86% seen once; the top ten hold around 5.1%. The sequenced material came from PBMCs or T cells enriched from blood (not recorded which). These receptor sequences come from a woman aged 45 to 65 who had recovered from COVID-19. Each CDR3 is given with its conserved first and last residue. The D gene is left open where the match is weak. The size entry is marked missing in some rows and otherwise reads once, few, many or a size class.

NA | TRBD2 | TRBJ2-7 | TRBV7-3 | TGTGCCAGCAGCATCGCGGGGGGAAGCTCCTACGAGCAGTACTTC | CASSIAGGSSYEQYF
NA | TRBD1 | TRBJ1-2 | TRBV6-5 | TGTGCCAGCAGGCGCCTGGACAGGGACAACTATGGCTACACCTTC | CASRRLDRDNYGYTF
NA | NA | TRBJ1-3 | TRBV5-4 | TGTGCCAGCAGCTTGGACATGGCTGGAAACACCATATATTTT | CASSLDMAGNTIYF
NA | NA | TRBJ1-5 | TRBV6-5 | TGTGCCAGCAGTCTTCAGGCTTATAGCAATCAGCCCCAGCATTTT | CASSLQAYSNQPQHF
NA | NA | TRBJ2-7 | TRBV3-1/TRBV3-2 | TGTGCCAGCAGCCAACATGTAGTCCCCTACGAGCAGTACTTC | CASSQHVVPYEQYF
NA | TRBD2 | TRBJ2-3 | TRBV29-1 | TGCAGCGTAGAGAGCCGCAGAGGGACTAGCGGGAGGCGGAGCACAGATACGCAGTATTTT | CSVESRRGTSGRRSTDTQYF
NA | NA | TRBJ1-4 | TRBV3-1/TRBV3-2 | TGTGCCAGCAGGCGGGCAACTAATGAAAAACTGTTTTTT | CASRRATNEKLFF
NA | NA | TRBJ2-1 | TRBV3-1/TRBV3-2 | TGTGCCAGCAGCCAAGCCGGGGGAAATGAGCAGTTCTTC | CASSQAGGNEQFF
few | NA | TRBJ1-3 | TRBV18 | TGTGCCAGCTCACCTACAGGGCCGATCTCTGGAAACACCATATATTTT | CASSPTGPISGNTIYF
once | NA | TRBJ1-1 | TRBV6-5 | TGTGCCAGCAGCCAGGGCTACACTGAAGCTTTCTTT | CASSQGYTEAFF
once | NA | TRBJ1-6 | TRBV7-8 | TGTGCCAGCAGCTTAGGCGGGGAGTCACCCCTCCACTTT | CASSLGGESPLHF
NA | TRBD1 | TRBJ1-3 | TRBV4-1 | TGCGCCAGCAGCCAAGAACGCCAGGGGGCTTTTGGAAACACCATATATTTT | CASSQERQGAFGNTIYF
NA | TRBD2 | TRBJ2-7 | TRBV6-2/TRBV6-3 | TGTGCCAGCAGTTACGGGACTACCTACGAGCAGTACTTC | CASSYGTTYEQYF
NA | TRBD1 | TRBJ1-2 | TRBV7-9 | TGTGCCAGCACCGTAACAGGGGAGAATGGCTACACCTTC | CASTVTGENGYTF